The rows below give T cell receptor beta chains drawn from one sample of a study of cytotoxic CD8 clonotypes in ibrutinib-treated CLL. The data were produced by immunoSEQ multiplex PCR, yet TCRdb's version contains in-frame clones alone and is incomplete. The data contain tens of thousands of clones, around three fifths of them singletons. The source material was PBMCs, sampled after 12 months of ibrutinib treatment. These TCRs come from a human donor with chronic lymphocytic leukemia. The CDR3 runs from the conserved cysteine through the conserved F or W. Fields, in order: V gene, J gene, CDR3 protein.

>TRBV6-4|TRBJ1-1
CASSESGETTEAFF
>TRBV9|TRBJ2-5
CASSVGHGLAIGSQETQYF
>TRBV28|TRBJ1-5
CASIPGGASNQPQHF
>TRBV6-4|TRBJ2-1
CASSDEYSSLNEQFF
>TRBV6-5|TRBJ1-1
CASSHQQGMNTEAFF
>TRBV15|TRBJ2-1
CATSRGGRTNNEQFF
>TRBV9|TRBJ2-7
CASSVSGTRGSEQYF
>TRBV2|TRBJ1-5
CASSQNDRGDQPQHF
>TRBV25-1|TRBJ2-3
CASSLAGPTDTQYF
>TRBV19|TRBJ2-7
CASSIAGPASYEQYF
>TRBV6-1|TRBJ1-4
CASNLAGKLFF
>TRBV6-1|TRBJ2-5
CASTPRETQYF
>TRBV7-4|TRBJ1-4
CASSRDRVNEKLFF
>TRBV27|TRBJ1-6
CASSLGGNNSPLHF
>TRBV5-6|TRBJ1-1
CASSLTVNTEAFF